The 9 T cell receptor beta chains below all came from one sample that was sequenced in a study of blood T cell repertoires in COVID-19. Clones were read by immunoSEQ multiplex PCR, and TCRdb kept only the in-frame ones, dropping some. Of approximately 280,000 clones in the sample, around 84% were seen once. What was sequenced was peripheral blood. Source of these receptors: a human donor with COVID-19, enrolled during active disease. The donor label of this sample is uncertain.

The rearrangement uses TRBV11-2 and TRBJ2-1, with no clear D. The germline V gene has CDR1 SGHAT and CDR2 FQNNGV. CDR3 length: 14 amino acids. V was clipped by 5 bases and J by 7 bases, with 15 bases between them. DNA for the CDR3: TGTGCCAGCAGCCCCTCTAGTTCTCTAAATGAGCAGTTCTTC. Translating it yields CASSPSSSLNEQFF.

The chain recombines TRBV7-9 with TRBJ1-1; the D gene is possibly TRBD1 (5 bases). Germline lookup yields CDR1 SEHNR and CDR2 FQNEAQ (reference sequence). CDR3 length equals 15 residues. With 5 bases removed from V and 0 bases from J, the gap between germline ends came to 13 bases. CDR3 coding DNA: TGTGCCAGCAGCCTGCAGACAGCTATGAACACTGAAGCTTTCTTT. It encodes CASSLQTAMNTEAFF. The full variable domain, its missing parts supplied by reference TRBV7-9 and TRBJ1-1, is DTGVSQNPRHKITKRGQNVTFRCDPISEHNRLYWYRQTLGQGPEFLTYFQNEAQLEKSRLLSDRFSAERPKGSFSTLEIQRTEQGDSAMYLCASSLQTAMNTEAFFGQGTRLTVV.

The chain is built from TRBV9 and TRBJ2-3; 9 bases agree with TRBD1. The CDR3 spans 18 residues. V gave up 3 bases and J gave up 0 bases; unmatched junction bases: 11. From germline, CDR1 is SGDLS and CDR2 YYNGEE. This CDR3 is CASSAFLPGQGSTDTQYF. The CDR3 region has the DNA TGTGCCAGCAGCGCGTTCTTACCGGGACAGGGTAGCACAGATACGCAGTATTTT.

The rearrangement links TRBV15 to TRBJ1-1; D unresolved. Trimming shortened V by 4 bases and J by 1 base, and 7 bases separated the two germline ends. The CDR3 runs 13 residues. Looked up from germline, CDR1 is LNHNV and CDR2 is YYDKDF (reference sequence). CDR3 residues: CATSIPGNTEAFF. CDR3 nucleotides: TGTGCCACCAGCATCCCAGGGAACACTGAAGCTTTCTTT.

The chain has TRBV30 and TRBJ1-2; 7 bases align to TRBD1. CDR3 size: 14 residues. With V trimmed by 3 bases and J by 12 bases, 16 bases remained unmatched. The germline CDR1 and CDR2 sequences are GTSNPN and SVGIG (reference sequence). The CDR3, as DNA: TGTGCCTGGAGCCGGACAGGCGCCCTTGGTATTCACACCTTC. It specifies CAWSRTGALGIHTF. Together with reference TRBV30 and TRBJ1-2, the CDR3 gives the full variable domain: SQTIHQWPATLVQPVGSPLSLECTVEGTSNPNLYWYRQAAGRGLQLLFYSVGIGQISSEVPQNLSASRPQDRQFILSSKKLLLSDSGFYLCAWSRTGALGIHTFGSGTRLTVV.

The rearrangement uses TRBV7-3 and TRBJ1-2; D is uncertain. Germline V gene sequence: CDR1 SGHTA, CDR2 FQGTGA. The CDR3 spans 18 residues. The V end lost 3 bases, the J end lost 2 bases, and 22 bases lay between the germline ends. CDR3 DNA sequence: TGTGCCAGCAGCTTCAGTCCACCCAGAGGAGGGAAGAACTATGGCTACACCTTC. Its translation is CASSFSPPRGGKNYGYTF.

The rearrangement joins TRBV28 to TRBJ1-2; D gene unclear. The CDR3 consists of 13 residues. V lost 8 bases to trimming and J lost 2 bases, with 12 bases between them. Germline-derived CDR1 and CDR2 are MDHEN and SYDVKM. The CDR3 sequence: CASQVISNYGYTF. In DNA, the CDR3 is TGTGCCAGCCAGGTCATCTCGAACTATGGCTACACCTTC.

The chain employs TRBV5-1 and TRBJ2-7; possible D gene TRBD1, 5 bases. The germline V and J ends were trimmed by 5 bases and 3 bases, with 15 bases remaining between them. Per germline, CDR1 SGHRS and CDR2 YFSETQ. CDR3 length equals 14 residues. CDR3 nucleotide sequence: TGCGCCAGCAGAGGGCAGGGATATATCTACGAGCAGTACTTC. Its translation: CASRGQGYIYEQYF. Filled out from reference TRBV5-1 and TRBJ2-7, the complete variable domain reads KAGVTQTPRYLIKTRGQQVTLSCSPISGHRSVSWYQQTPGQGLQFLFEYFSETQRNKGNFPGRFSGRQFSNSRSEMNVSTLELGDSALYLCASRGQGYIYEQYFGPGTRLTVT.

The chain is built from TRBV7-3 and TRBJ2-3; possibly TRBD1 for D (5 bases). V was clipped by 3 bases and J by 1 base, with 20 bases between them. Looked up from germline, CDR1 is SGHTA and CDR2 is FQGTGA. This CDR3 comprises 18 residues. The CDR3 DNA reads TGTGCCAGCAGCTTGGATACCCCCAGGGTCATGGGCACAGATACGCAGTATTTT. This translates into CASSLDTPRVMGTDTQYF.